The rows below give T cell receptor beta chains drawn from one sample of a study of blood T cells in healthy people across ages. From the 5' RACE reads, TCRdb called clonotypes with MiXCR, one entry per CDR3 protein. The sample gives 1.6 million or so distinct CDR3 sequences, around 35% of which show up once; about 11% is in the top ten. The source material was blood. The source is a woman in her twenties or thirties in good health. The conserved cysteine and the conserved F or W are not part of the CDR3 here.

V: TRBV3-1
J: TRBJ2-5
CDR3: ASSYRLAGVSETQY

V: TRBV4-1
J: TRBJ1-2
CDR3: ASSQGPGQTYGFT

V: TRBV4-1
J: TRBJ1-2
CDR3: ASSQERGRGSGYT

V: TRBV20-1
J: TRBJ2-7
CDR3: SASLVSDEQY

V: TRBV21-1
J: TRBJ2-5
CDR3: ASSPRALAGGVAETQY

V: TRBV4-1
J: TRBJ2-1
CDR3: ASSQVGVNEQF

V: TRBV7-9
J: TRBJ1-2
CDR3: VSSTYRGDFYT

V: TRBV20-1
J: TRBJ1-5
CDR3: SARAGQVGQPQH

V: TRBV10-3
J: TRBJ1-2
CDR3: AISSQGGGYT

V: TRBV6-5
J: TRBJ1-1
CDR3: ASSPITREMNTEAF

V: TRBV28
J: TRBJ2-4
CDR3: ASSLPASGSAKNIQY

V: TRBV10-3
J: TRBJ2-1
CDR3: AISEFKDRGADEQF

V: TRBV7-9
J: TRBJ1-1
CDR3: ASSLDTLNTEAF

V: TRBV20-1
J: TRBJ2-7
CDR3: SARDPGAFEQY

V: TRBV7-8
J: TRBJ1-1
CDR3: ASSFAHGGAF

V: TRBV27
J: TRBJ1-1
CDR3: ASSSFGDRGSEAF

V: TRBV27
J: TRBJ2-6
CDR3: ASSLRGLGANVLT

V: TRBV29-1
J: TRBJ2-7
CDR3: SVSGLAGGEQY

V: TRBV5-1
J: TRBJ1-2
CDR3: ASSLGEGYT

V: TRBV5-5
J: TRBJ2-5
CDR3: ASSLWAEETQY

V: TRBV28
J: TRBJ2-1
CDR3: ASSSIFRTVYNEQF

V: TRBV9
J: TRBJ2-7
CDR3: ASSVAPEILYEQY

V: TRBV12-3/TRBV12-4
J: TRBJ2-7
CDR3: ASSPSWQKTYYEQY

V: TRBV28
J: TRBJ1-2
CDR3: ASSADRVQSHT

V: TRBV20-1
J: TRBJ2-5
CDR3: SAFGGRETQY

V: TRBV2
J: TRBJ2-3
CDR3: ASSDRGGAADTQY

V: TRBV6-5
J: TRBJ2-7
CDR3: ASSYGRNDYEQY

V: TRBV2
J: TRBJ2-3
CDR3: ASSEPPRPEDTQY

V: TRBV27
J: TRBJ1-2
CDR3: ASSKRTGNYGYT

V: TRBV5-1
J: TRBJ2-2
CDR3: ASSLQHHIKPGQNTGELF

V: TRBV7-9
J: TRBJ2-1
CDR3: ASSFSGFAGGELNNEQF